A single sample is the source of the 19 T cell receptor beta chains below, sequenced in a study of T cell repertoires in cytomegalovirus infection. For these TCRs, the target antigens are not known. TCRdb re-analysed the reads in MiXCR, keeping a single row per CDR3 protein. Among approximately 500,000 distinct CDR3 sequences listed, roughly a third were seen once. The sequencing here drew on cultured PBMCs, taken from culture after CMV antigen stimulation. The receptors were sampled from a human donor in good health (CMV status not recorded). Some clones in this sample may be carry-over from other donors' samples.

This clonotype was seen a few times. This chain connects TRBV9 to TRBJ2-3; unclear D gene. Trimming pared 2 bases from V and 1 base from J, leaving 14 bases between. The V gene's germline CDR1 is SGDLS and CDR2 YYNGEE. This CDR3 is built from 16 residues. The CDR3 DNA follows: TGTGCCAGCAGCGTCACCCCTAATGGGGGCACAGATACGCAGTATTTT. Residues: CASSVTPNGGTDTQYF.

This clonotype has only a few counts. The CDR3 protein is CALGTGELFF. The CDR3, as DNA: TGTGCCTTGGGAACCGGGGAGCTGTTTTTT. V usage is TRBV7-2 and J usage is TRBJ2-2, with no clear D. Trimming took 11 bases from V and 5 from J, leaving 6 bases between them. From germline, CDR1 is SGHTA and CDR2 FQGNSA. The CDR3 consists of 10 residues.

The CDR3 sequence: CASSLVLGAPSTVGTSGNEQFF. CDR3 nucleotide sequence: TGTGCCAGCAGCTTGGTCCTCGGGGCCCCGTCCACTGTGGGGACTAGTGGCAATGAGCAGTTCTTC. This chain joins TRBV5-6 and TRBJ2-1; TRBD2 matches 8 bases. CDR1 and CDR2 (germline): SGHDT, YYEEEE. V shed 0 bases, J shed 6 bases, and the junction held 26 bases outside the gene matches. CDR3 size: 22 residues. The whole variable domain, filled in from reference TRBV5-6 and TRBJ2-1, reads DAGVTQSPTHLIKTRGQQVTLRCSPKSGHDTVSWYQQALGQGPQFIFQYYEEEERQRGNFPDRFSGHQFPNYSSELNVNALLLGDSALYLCASSLVLGAPSTVGTSGNEQFFGPGTRLTVL.

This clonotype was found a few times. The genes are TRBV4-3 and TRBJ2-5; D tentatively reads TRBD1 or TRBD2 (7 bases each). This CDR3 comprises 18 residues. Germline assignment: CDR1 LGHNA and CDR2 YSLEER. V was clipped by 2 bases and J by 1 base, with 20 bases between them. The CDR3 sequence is CASSQRLAAHRGQETQYF. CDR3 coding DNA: TGCGCCAGCAGCCAACGCCTAGCGGCCCACAGGGGCCAAGAGACCCAGTACTTC.

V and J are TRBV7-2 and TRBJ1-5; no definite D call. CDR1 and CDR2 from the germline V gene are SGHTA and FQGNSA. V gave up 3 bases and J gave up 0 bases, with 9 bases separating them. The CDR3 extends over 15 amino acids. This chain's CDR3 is CASSLRTNSNQPQHF. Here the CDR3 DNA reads TGTGCCAGCAGCTTGAGAACTAATAGCAATCAGCCCCAGCATTTT.

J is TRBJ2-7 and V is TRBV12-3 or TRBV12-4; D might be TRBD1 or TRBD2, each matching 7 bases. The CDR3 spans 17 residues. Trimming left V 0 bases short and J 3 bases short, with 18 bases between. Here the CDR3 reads CASSLAGRGQILYEQYV. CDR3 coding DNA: TGTGCCAGCAGTTTAGCGGGGAGGGGACAGATCCTCTACGAGCAGTACGTC.

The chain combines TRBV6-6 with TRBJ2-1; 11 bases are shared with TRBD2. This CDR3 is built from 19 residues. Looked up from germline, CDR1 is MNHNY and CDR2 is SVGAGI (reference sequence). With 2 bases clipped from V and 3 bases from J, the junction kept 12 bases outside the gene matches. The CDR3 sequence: CASSYHEGLLAGGYNEQFF. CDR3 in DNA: TGTGCCAGCAGTTACCACGAGGGCCTTCTAGCGGGAGGCTACAATGAGCAGTTCTTC.

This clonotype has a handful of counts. The CDR3 nucleotides read TGTGCCAGCAGCTTAGATCGTGGGATCGTCACTGAAGCTTTCTTT. This translates into CASSLDRGIVTEAFF. This rearrangement joins TRBV11-3 to TRBJ1-1; no clear D gene. Trimming left V 0 bases short and J 4 bases short, with 12 bases between. Germline loops: CDR1 SGHNT, CDR2 YENEEA. CDR3 length equals 15 residues.

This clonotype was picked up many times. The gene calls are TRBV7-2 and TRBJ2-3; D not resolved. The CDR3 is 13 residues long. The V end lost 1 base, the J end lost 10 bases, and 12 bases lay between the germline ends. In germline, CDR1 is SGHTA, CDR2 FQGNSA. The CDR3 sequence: CASSLGWVTPQYF. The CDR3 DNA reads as TGTGCCAGCAGCTTAGGATGGGTGACTCCGCAGTATTTT.

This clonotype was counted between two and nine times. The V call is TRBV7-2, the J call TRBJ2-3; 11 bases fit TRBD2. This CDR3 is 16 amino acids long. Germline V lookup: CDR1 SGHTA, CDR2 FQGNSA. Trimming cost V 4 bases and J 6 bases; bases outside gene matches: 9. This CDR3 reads CASSSLAGGHMDTQYF. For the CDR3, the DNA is TGTGCCAGCAGCTCTTTAGCGGGAGGGCACATGGATACGCAGTATTTT.

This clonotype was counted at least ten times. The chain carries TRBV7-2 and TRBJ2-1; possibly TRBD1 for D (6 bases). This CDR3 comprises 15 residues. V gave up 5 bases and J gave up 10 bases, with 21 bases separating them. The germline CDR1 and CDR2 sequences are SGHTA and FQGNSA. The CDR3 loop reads CASSVDRTRSREQFF. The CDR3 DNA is TGTGCCAGCAGCGTAGACAGGACCAGATCAAGGGAGCAGTTCTTC.

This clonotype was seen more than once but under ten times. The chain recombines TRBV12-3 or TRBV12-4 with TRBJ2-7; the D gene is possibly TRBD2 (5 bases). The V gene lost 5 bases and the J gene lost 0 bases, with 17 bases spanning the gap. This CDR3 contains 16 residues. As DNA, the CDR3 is TGTGCCAGCAGTCCCCCCGGCGGGTTGAGCTCCTACGAGCAGTACTTC. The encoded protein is CASSPPGGLSSYEQYF.

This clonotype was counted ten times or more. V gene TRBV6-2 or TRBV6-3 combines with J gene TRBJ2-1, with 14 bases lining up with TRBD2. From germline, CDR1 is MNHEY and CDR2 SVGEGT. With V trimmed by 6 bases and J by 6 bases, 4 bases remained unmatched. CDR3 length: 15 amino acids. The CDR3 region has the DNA TGTGCCAGCAGCTCGGGGACTAGCGGGAGCAATGAGCAGTTCTTC. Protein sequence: CASSSGTSGSNEQFF.

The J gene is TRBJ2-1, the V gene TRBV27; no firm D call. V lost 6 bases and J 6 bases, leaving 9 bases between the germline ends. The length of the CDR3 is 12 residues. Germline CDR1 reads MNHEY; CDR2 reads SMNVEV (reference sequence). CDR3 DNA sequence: TGTGCCAGCAGCCCTTCTGCCAATGAGCAGTTCTTC. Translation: CASSPSANEQFF.

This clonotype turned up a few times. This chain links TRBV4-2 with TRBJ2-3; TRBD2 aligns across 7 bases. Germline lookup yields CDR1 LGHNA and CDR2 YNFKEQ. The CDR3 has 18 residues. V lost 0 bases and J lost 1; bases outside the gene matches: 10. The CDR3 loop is CASSQDWRAGTGTDTQYF. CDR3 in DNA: TGTGCCAGCAGCCAAGATTGGAGAGCGGGAACGGGCACAGATACGCAGTATTTT.

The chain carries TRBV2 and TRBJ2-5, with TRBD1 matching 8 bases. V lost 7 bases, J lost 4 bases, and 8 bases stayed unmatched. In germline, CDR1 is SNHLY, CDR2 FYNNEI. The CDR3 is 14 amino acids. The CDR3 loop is CASKRQGFGETQYF. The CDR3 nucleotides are TGTGCCAGCAAAAGACAGGGGTTTGGAGAGACCCAGTACTTC.

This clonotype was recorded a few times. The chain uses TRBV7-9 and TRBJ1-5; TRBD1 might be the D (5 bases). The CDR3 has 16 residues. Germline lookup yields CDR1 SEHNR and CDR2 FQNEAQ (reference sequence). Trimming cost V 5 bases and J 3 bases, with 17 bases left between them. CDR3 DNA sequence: TGTGCCAGCAGCCCGGGACGTTCTGGGATCAATCAGCCCCAGCATTTT. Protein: CASSPGRSGINQPQHF.

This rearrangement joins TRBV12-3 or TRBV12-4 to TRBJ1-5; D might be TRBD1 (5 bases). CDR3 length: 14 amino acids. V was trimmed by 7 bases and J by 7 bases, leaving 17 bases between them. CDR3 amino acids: CASTVRGVGQPQHF. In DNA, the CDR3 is TGTGCCAGCACCGTCAGAGGGGTTGGCCAGCCCCAGCATTTT.

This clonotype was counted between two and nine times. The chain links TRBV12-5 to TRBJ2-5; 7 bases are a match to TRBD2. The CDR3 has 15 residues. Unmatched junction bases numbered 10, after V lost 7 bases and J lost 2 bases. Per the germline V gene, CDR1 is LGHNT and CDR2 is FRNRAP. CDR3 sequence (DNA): TGTGCTAGTGTTGGCAATGCGGGAGTACAAGAGACCCAGTACTTC. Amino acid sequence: CASVGNAGVQETQYF.